Listed below are T cell receptor beta chains from one sample, sequenced in a study of blood T cell repertoires in COVID-19. This table comes from immunoSEQ multiplex PCR, and its TCRdb copy is limited to in-frame clones, with some not included. The sample records more than 150,000 clones, roughly 80% being singletons. Specimen: PBMCs or T cells enriched from blood (not recorded which). These TCRs come from a man aged 55 to 70 who had been exposed to COVID-19. CDR3s include the opening cysteine and the closing phenylalanine or tryptophan. A D gene is named only where the DNA matches it firmly. Not all rows give a size; the values are once, few, many and, for expanded clones, a class.

TRBV6-5	-	-	TRBJ1-1	TGTGCCAGCAGTTACGCGAGAGCTATGAACACTGAAGCTTTCTTT	CASSYARAMNTEAFF
TRBV14	-	once	TRBJ2-1	TGTGCCAGCAGCCAAGCGTTGGGGGCGCAGTACAATGAGCAGTTCTTC	CASSQALGAQYNEQFF
TRBV25-1	-	-	TRBJ1-1	TGTGCCAGCAGTGAATCTCGGGGATTCAACACTGAAGCTTTCTTT	CASSESRGFNTEAFF
TRBV11-2	-	-	TRBJ2-2	TGTGCCAGCAGCGGAGGGATAGCGAACACCGGGGAGCTGTTTTTT	CASSGGIANTGELFF
TRBV10-3	-	-	TRBJ2-7	TGTGCCATCAGTGACCTTTTCCGTGGTAGGGGCGAGCAGTACTTC	CAISDLFRGRGEQYF
TRBV10-1	TRBD1	few	TRBJ2-7	TGCGCCAGCAGTCTTCGGGGACAGGGGAGCTCCTACGAGCAGTACTTC	CASSLRGQGSSYEQYF
TRBV5-1	-	-	TRBJ1-4	TGCGCCAGCAGCGTCCGAGGGGGACGGACTAATGAAAAACTGTTTTTT	CASSVRGGRTNEKLFF
TRBV4-2	-	-	TRBJ1-5	TGTGCCAGCAGCCAAGAAAAGGCAGGCCAAAATCAGCCCCAGCATTTT	CASSQEKAGQNQPQHF
TRBV6-2/TRBV6-3	-	-	TRBJ2-7	TGTGCCAGCAGCCCCCAATCCTACGAGCAGTACTTC	CASSPQSYEQYF
TRBV5-1	TRBD1	-	TRBJ1-2	TGCGCCAGCAGACGGGGACAGAATACTAACTATGGCTACACCTTC	CASRRGQNTNYGYTF
TRBV5-1	TRBD1	-	TRBJ1-1	TGCGCCAGCAGCCCCTTAGGTGGGACAGGGCCGTTCATGAACACTGAAGCTTTCTTT	CASSPLGGTGPFMNTEAFF
TRBV5-1	TRBD1	-	TRBJ1-3	TGCGCCAGCAGCTTGGCCGCAGGGGGAGGAAACACCATATATTTT	CASSLAAGGGNTIYF
TRBV6-4	-	-	TRBJ2-3	TGTGCCAGCAGCCCAGAAATCAGCGGAAGCACAGATACGCAGTATTTT	CASSPEISGSTDTQYF
TRBV7-2	TRBD2	-	TRBJ2-1	TGTGCCAGCAGCTTAGCCCTCGTTGAGGGACTAGCGGGAGTTGAGCAGTTCTTC	CASSLALVEGLAGVEQFF
TRBV7-8	-	-	TRBJ2-2	TGTGCCAGCAGCAGAGCTAGCATTCCCACCGGGGAGCTGTTTTTT	CASSRASIPTGELFF